The 2 T cell receptor beta chains reported below all come from one sample, sequenced in a study of shared clonotypes between healthy human individuals. Terminally differentiated effector memory CD45RA+ cells were excluded from the naive CD8 cells, which were CD45RO-negative and positively selected for CCR7. Method: immunoSEQ multiplex PCR; TCRdb's copy keeps in-frame clones and lacks some. The top ten clones hold about 1.7% of a sample with roughly 2,000,000 clones, 90% to 95% of them seen once. The sample taken for sequencing was naive CD8+ T cells from PBMCs. All receptors derive from a man in his late teens or twenties in good health. Some clones in this sample may be carry-over from other donors' samples.

This sequence joins TRBV9 and TRBJ2-1, with D uncertain. Germline-derived CDR1 and CDR2 are SGDLS and YYNGEE. The CDR3 extends over 18 amino acids. Deletions cut 2 bases from V and 4 bases from J, with 22 bases between. CDR3 region: CASSVSTVVRQSYNEQFF. The CDR3 DNA follows: TGTGCCAGCAGCGTGAGTACAGTGGTAAGGCAGTCTTACAATGAGCAGTTCTTC. Based on the CDR3 plus reference TRBV9 and TRBJ2-1, the full variable domain is DSGVTQTPKHLITATGQRVTLRCSPRSGDLSVYWYQQSLDQGLQFLIQYYNGEERAKGNILERFSAQQFPDLHSELNLSSLELGDSALYFCASSVSTVVRQSYNEQFFGPGTRLTVL.

This clone was seen just once. V is TRBV10-1 and J is TRBJ1-2; 7 nucleotides line up with TRBD1. CDR1 WNHNN and CDR2 SYGVQD come from the germline V gene (reference sequence). The J segment lost 4 bases and the V segment lost 0 bases, leaving 5 bases of the junction unmatched. The CDR3 consists of 15 residues. The CDR3 nucleotides read TGCGCCAGCAGTGAGTCCCGGACAGGACCCTATGGCTACACCTTC. Amino acid sequence: CASSESRTGPYGYTF.